Listed below are T cell receptor beta chains from one sample, sequenced in a study of T cell repertoires in cytomegalovirus infection. No cognate antigen is known for these TCRs. TCRdb reprocessed the reads with MiXCR, giving one entry per CDR3 protein. The sample contains approximately 65,000 distinct CDR3 sequences, 20% of which appear only once. The sample in question was CD8+ T cells from cultured PBMCs, obtained from culture after CMV antigen stimulation. The receptors were gathered from a human donor in good health (CMV status not recorded). Some clones in this sample may be carry-over from other donors' samples. Each CDR3 is given with its conserved first and last residue. The D gene is left open where the match is weak. Size tells how often a clone was seen (once, few, many) or the class of an expanded clone, and some rows leave it out.

size | D | J | V | DNA | CDR3
NA | TRBD1 | TRBJ1-2 | TRBV2 | TGTGCCAGGGGGGACAGAGCTTGGGGCTACACCTTC | CARGDRAWGYTF
NA | NA | TRBJ2-3 | TRBV7-2 | TGTGCCAGCAGCTTATCCTATGTGGAGGCAGATACGCAGTATTTT | CASSLSYVEADTQYF
NA | TRBD1 | TRBJ2-1 | TRBV7-6 | TGTGCCAGCAGCCAGACAGGGGTATACAATGAGCAGTTCTTC | CASSQTGVYNEQFF
many | NA | TRBJ2-2 | TRBV7-8 | TGTGCCAGCAGCTCCCGGGGGTACGGGGAGCTGTTTTTT | CASSSRGYGELFF
NA | NA | TRBJ2-5 | TRBV6-1 | TGTGCCACAGTATTCCGATGGGCCCAGTACTTC | CATVFRWAQYF
NA | NA | TRBJ2-1 | TRBV6-2/TRBV6-3 | TGTGCCAGCAGTTACAGGGCGGACTCCTACAATGAGCAGTTCTTC | CASSYRADSYNEQFF
NA | NA | TRBJ1-5 | TRBV28 | TGTGCCAGCGGCTGGGACAACAGCAATCAGCCCCAGCATTTT | CASGWDNSNQPQHF
few | NA | TRBJ1-4 | TRBV29-1 | TGCAGCGTTGAAGATTGGGAACAGGGCAATGAAAAACTGTTTTTT | CSVEDWEQGNEKLFF
few | NA | TRBJ2-7 | TRBV7-9 | TGTGCCAGCAGCTTAGGGGTGGAAGAGCAGTACTTC | CASSLGVEEQYF
many | NA | TRBJ1-3 | TRBV4-1 | TGCGCCAGCAGAGGGACGGGACAACTCTCTGGAAACACCATATATTTT | CASRGTGQLSGNTIYF
few | NA | TRBJ1-5 | TRBV4-2 | TGTGCCAGCAGCCAAGTCAGGCGGGAACATCAGCCCCAGCATTTT | CASSQVRREHQPQHF
few | TRBD1 | TRBJ2-1 | TRBV7-2 | TGTGCCAGCAGCTCACCGGACAGGGGGTCCTACAATGAGCAGTTCTTC | CASSSPDRGSYNEQFF
NA | NA | TRBJ1-1 | TRBV10-1 | TGCGCCAGCAGTGAAGTGGAGAACACTGCAGCTTTCTTT | CASSEVENTAAFF
many | TRBD2 | TRBJ2-2 | TRBV28 | TGTGCCAGCAGTTTCCCCACCTCCGGGACTAGCAACACCGGGGAGCTGTTTTTT | CASSFPTSGTSNTGELFF
many | TRBD1 | TRBJ2-3 | TRBV7-2 | TGTGCCAGCAATTGGAGGGGGACAGGGGCCACAGATACGCAGTATTTT | CASNWRGTGATDTQYF
few | NA | TRBJ1-4 | TRBV2 | TGTGCCAGCAAGCTTGACAGCCTAAATGAAAAACTGTTTTTT | CASKLDSLNEKLFF
few | NA | TRBJ1-3 | TRBV4-1 | TGCGCCAGCAGCCAAGATAGGGGCCCCGGAAACACCATATATTTT | CASSQDRGPGNTIYF
few | NA | TRBJ2-1 | TRBV11-2 | TGTGCCAGCAGCTTAGAAGGGAATGAGCAGTTCTTC | CASSLEGNEQFF
few | NA | TRBJ2-1 | TRBV28 | TGTGCCAGCAGTCCCTCGGGGCAGGGGTATAGGAATGAGCAGTTCTTC | CASSPSGQGYRNEQFF
few | NA | TRBJ1-1 | TRBV7-8 | TGTGCCAGCAGTCAGGACAGCTTCCAGAGGAACACTGAAGCTTTCTTT | CASSQDSFQRNTEAFF
few | NA | TRBJ2-1 | TRBV7-2 | TGTGCCAGCAGCCTGGACAGTAACTACAATGAGCAGTTCTTC | CASSLDSNYNEQFF
few | NA | TRBJ2-1 | TRBV7-8 | TGTGCCAGCAGCCCCGGCGGGGGCCGACCTGTACTCTACAATGAGCAGTTCTTC | CASSPGGGRPVLYNEQFF
NA | TRBD1 | TRBJ1-5 | TRBV4-2 | TGTGCCAGCAGCCAAGACTTAACAGGGGTGACTCAGCCCCAGCATTTT | CASSQDLTGVTQPQHF
few | TRBD1 | TRBJ2-5 | TRBV20-1 | TGCAGTGCTAGAGAGCCGGCCAGGGGGCGAAACCAAGAGACCCAGTACTTC | CSAREPARGRNQETQYF
NA | NA | TRBJ1-4 | TRBV7-9 | TGTGCCAGCAGCTTAGCGCCGGGGGAGGCAACTAATGAAAAACTGTTTTTT | CASSLAPGEATNEKLFF
NA | TRBD1 | TRBJ1-2 | TRBV27 | TGTGCCAGCAGGGGGGACAGGGTGATTGCGGGAAGCTATGGCTACACCTTC | CASRGDRVIAGSYGYTF
few | TRBD1 | TRBJ1-5 | TRBV7-2 | TGTGCCAGCAGCCCCGTGACAGGGAAGGATCGGCCCCAGCATTTT | CASSPVTGKDRPQHF
NA | TRBD2 | TRBJ2-3 | TRBV27 | TGTGCCAGCAGTCCAGGACTAGCGGGGGGCCCAGAAAGCACAGATACGCAGTATTTT | CASSPGLAGGPESTDTQYF
many | NA | TRBJ2-1 | TRBV4-1 | TGCGCCAGCAGCCAAGACCAACCTTCTTACAATGAGCAGTTCTTC | CASSQDQPSYNEQFF
NA | NA | TRBJ1-1 | TRBV30 | TGTGCCTGGGCCAGGTGGACTGAAGCTTTCTTT | CAWARWTEAFF
few | TRBD1 | TRBJ1-4 | TRBV7-2 | TGTGCCAGCAGCTCAACAGGGGGCGATGAAAAACTGTTTTTT | CASSSTGGDEKLFF